The TCR beta chain under discussion was sequenced for a study of blood T cell repertoires in COVID-19. About the research overall: The study drew acute and convalescent COVID-19 samples from the United States, Italy and Spain.

V shed 0 bases and J shed 1 base, with 9 bases lying between them. CDR3 length: 16 amino acids. CDR1 and CDR2 (germline): LGHNA, YSLEER. The assay was immunoSEQ multiplex PCR, and TCRdb's table has in-frame clones only and misses some. The data contain some 86,000 clones, under 95% of them seen just once; the ten biggest clones take up 2.3%. The receptor was derived from a human donor with active COVID-19. The donor label of this sample is uncertain. The chain joins TRBV4-3 to TRBJ2-2, with a possible D match to TRBD1 (5 bases). Source material: peripheral blood. This CDR3 is CASSQEWGRNTGELFF. As DNA, the CDR3 is TGCGCCAGCAGCCAAGAGTGGGGCAGGAACACCGGGGAGCTGTTTTTT.